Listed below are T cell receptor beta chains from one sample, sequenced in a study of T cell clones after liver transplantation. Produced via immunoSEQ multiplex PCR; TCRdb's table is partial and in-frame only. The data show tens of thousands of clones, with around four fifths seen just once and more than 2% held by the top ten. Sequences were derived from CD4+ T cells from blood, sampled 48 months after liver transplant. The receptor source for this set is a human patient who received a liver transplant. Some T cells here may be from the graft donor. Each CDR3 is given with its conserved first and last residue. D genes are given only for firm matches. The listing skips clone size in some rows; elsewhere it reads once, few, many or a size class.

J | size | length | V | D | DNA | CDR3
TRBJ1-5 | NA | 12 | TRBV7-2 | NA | TGTGCCAGCAGCTTTAGAGATCAGCCCCAGCATTTT | CASSFRDQPQHF
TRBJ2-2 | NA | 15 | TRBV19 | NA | TGTGCCAGTACCCGACATCAGGGAAGCACCGGGGAGCTGTTTTTT | CASTRHQGSTGELFF
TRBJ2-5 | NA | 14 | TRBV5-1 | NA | TGCGCCAGCAGCTTGGGGGACTTACAAGAGACCCAGTACTTC | CASSLGDLQETQYF
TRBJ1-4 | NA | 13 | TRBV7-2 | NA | TGTGCCAGCAGCCAAAGGGTGGGTGAAAAACTGTTTTTT | CASSQRVGEKLFF
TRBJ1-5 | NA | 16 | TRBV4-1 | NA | TGCGCCAGCAGCCAAACAAATTCAGGGGTCAATCAGCCCCAGCATTTT | CASSQTNSGVNQPQHF
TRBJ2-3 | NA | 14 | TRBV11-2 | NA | TGTGCCAGCAGCTTTTCGGGCCCCCCAGATACGCAGTATTTT | CASSFSGPPDTQYF
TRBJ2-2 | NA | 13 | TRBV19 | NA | TGTGCCAGTATGCTCAGGGGAGCCGGGGAGCTGTTTTTT | CASMLRGAGELFF
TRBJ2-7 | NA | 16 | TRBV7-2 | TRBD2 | TGTGCCAGCAGCTTAGCTCCCTTAGCGGGGATCTACGAGCAGTACTTC | CASSLAPLAGIYEQYF
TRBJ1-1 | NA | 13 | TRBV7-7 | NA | TGTGCCAGCAGCTTAGATGGTGACGCTGAAGCTTTCTTT | CASSLDGDAEAFF
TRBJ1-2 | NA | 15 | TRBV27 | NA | TGTGCCAGCAGTTTGTTGCCCACGACAGCGAGAGGCTACACCTTC | CASSLLPTTARGYTF
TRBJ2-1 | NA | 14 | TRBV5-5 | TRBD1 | TGTGCCAGCGGTAGGGACAGGGGTCGGAATGAGCAGTTCTTC | CASGRDRGRNEQFF
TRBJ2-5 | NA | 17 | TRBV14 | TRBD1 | TGTGCCAGCAGCCGGGGACAGGCTGGGGTTGCGGGGGAGACCCAGTACTTC | CASSRGQAGVAGETQYF
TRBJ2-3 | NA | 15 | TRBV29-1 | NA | TGCAGCGTTGAACGGGTTTGGGGAAGGACAGATACGCAGTATTTT | CSVERVWGRTDTQYF
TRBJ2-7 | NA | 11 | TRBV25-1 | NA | TGTGCCAGCAGTTCCCCCCACGAGCAGTACTTC | CASSSPHEQYF
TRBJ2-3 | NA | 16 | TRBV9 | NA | TGTGCCAGCAGCGTAGGTACGGCGGGGCCCGGGGATACGCAGTATTTT | CASSVGTAGPGDTQYF
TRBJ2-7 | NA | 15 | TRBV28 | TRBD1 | TGTGCCAGCAGTTTGGAGGCAGGGGGAATGTACGAGCAGTACTTC | CASSLEAGGMYEQYF
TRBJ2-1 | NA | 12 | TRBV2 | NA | TGTGCCAGCAGGGCTACCTCGCCCGAGCAGTTCTTC | CASRATSPEQFF
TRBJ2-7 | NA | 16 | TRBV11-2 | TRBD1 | TGTGCCAGCAGCTTAAGGGACAGCATACCTACCTACGAGCAGTACTTC | CASSLRDSIPTYEQYF
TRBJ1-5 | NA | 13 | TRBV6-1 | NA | TGTGCCAGCAACCCATTTGCCGATCAGCCCCAGCATTTT | CASNPFADQPQHF
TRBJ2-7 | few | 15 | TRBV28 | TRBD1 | TGTGCCAGCAGAAGCCCCACAGGGACAGGGGCCGAGCAGTACTTC | CASRSPTGTGAEQYF
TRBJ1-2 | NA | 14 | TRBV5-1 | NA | TGCGCCAGCAGCTTTGGCCGGGGGGAATATGGCTACACCTTC | CASSFGRGEYGYTF
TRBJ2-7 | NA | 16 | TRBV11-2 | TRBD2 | TGTGCCAGCAGCCTAACTGCTAGCGGGAGTCACGACGAGCAGTACTTC | CASSLTASGSHDEQYF
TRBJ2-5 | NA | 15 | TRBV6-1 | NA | TGTGCCAGCAGTGCCGTGGCAGGATCCCTGGAGACCCAGTACTTC | CASSAVAGSLETQYF
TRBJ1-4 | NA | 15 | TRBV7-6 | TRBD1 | TGTGCCAGCAGCCCTAGGACAGGGGCAAATGAAAAACTGTTTTTT | CASSPRTGANEKLFF
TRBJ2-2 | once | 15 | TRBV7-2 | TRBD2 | TGTGCCAGCAGCTATAGCGGGGGGGATACCGGGGAGCTGTTTTTT | CASSYSGGDTGELFF
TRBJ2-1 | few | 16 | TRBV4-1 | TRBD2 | TGCGCCAGCAGCCAAGGGCGGGGGGGCCGGTACAATGAGCAGTTCTTC | CASSQGRGGRYNEQFF
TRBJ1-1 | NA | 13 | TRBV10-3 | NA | TGTGCCACCGCGGCAGCACTAAACACTGAAGCTTTCTTT | CATAAALNTEAFF
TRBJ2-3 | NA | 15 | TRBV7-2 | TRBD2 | TGTGCCAGCAGCATAGCGGGAGGGAACACAGATACGCAGTATTTT | CASSIAGGNTDTQYF
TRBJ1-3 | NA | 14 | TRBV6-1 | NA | TGTGCCAGCAGTTCCAGGACGCCTGGAAACACCATATATTTT | CASSSRTPGNTIYF
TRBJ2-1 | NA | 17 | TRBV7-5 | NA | TGTGTCAGAAGCTTAGCTACACCCTATTCGCGATTAGGTGAGCAGTTCTTC | CVRSLATPYSRLGEQFF
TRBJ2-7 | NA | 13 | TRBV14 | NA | TGTGCCAGCAGCCAGTCCTACTCCTACGAGCAGTACTTC | CASSQSYSYEQYF
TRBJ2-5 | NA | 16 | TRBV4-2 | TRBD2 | TGTGCCAGCAGCGATAGACTAGCGGGGGGTCAAGAGACCCAGTACTTC | CASSDRLAGGQETQYF
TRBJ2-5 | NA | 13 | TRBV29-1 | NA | TGCAGCGCTAGGGATCGGGTGCAAGAGACCCAGTACTTC | CSARDRVQETQYF
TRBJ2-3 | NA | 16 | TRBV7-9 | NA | TGTGCCAGCAGCTTAGAACTAGTAGATCTCTCGGATACGCAGTATTTT | CASSLELVDLSDTQYF
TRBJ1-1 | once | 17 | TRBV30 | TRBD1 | TGTGCCGGGCGGACAGGGGGGACGAGTTCGGTGAACACTGAAGCTTTCTTT | CAGRTGGTSSVNTEAFF
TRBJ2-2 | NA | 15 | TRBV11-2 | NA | TGTGCCAGCAGCTCCCCGGGGGCGAACACCGGGGAGCTGTTTTTT | CASSSPGANTGELFF
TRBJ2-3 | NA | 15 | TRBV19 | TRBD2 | TGTGCCAGTAAACTTCGGGAGGGCCGTGCAGATACGCAGTATTTT | CASKLREGRADTQYF
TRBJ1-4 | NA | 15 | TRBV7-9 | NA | TGTGCCAGCAGCACCCGGACTACTTGGGGGGAAAAACTGTTTTTT | CASSTRTTWGEKLFF
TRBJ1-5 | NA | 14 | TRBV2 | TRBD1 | TGTGCCAGCAGAGACGACAGGGGATATCAGCCCCAGCATTTT | CASRDDRGYQPQHF
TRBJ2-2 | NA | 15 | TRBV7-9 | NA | TGTGCCAGCAGCCCCCTCCAGAGAGACACCGGGGAGCTGTTTTTT | CASSPLQRDTGELFF